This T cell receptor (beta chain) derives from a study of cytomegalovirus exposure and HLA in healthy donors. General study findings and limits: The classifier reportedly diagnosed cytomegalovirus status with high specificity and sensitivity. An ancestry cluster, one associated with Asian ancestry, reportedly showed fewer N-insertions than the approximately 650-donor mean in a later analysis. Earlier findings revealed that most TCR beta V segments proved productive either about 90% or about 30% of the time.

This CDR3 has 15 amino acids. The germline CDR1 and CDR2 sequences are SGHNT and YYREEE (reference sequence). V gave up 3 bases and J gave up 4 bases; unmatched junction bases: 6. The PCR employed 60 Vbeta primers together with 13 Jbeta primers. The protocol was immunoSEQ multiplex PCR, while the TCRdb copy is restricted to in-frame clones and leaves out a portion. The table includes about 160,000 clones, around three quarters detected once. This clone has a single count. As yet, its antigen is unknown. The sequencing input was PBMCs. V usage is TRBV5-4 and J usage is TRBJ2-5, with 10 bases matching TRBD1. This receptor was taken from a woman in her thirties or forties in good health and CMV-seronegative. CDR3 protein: CASSWGGQGGETQYF. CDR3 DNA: TGTGCCAGCAGCTGGGGAGGACAGGGGGGAGAGACCCAGTACTTC.